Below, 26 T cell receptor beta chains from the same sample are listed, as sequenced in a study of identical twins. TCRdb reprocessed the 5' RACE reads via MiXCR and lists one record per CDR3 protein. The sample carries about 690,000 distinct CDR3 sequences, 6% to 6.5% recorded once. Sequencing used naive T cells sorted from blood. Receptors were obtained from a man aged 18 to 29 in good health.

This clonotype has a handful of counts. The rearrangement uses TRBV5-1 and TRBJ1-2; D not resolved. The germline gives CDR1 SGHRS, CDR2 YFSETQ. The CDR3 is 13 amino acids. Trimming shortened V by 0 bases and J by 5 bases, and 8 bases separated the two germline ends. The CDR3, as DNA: TGCGCCAGCAGCTTGGCTCAGCGTTATGGCTACACCTTC. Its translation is CASSLAQRYGYTF.

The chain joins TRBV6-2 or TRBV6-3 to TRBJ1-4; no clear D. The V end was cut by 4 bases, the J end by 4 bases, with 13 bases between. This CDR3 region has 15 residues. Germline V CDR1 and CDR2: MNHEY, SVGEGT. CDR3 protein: CASSSPGRRNEKLFF. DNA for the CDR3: TGTGCCAGCAGTTCGCCCGGGCGACGTAATGAAAAACTGTTTTTT.

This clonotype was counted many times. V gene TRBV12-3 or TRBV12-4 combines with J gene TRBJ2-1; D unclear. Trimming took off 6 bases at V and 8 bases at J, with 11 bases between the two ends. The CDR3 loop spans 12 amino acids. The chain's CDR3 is CASSPDYYEQFF. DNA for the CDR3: TGTGCCAGCAGCCCGGATTATTATGAGCAGTTCTTC.

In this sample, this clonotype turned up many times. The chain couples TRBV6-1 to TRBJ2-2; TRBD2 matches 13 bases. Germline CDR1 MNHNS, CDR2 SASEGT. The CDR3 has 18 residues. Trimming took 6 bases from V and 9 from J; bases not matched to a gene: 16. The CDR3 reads CASSPGLAGRWIDRELFF. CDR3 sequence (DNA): TGTGCCAGCAGCCCGGGACTAGCGGGACGATGGATCGACCGGGAGCTGTTTTTT.

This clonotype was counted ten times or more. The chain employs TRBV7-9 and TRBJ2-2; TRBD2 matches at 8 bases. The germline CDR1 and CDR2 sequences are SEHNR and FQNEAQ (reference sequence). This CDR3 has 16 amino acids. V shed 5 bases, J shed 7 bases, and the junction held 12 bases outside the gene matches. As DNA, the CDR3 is TGTGCCAGCAGCGCCCTAGCGGGCTCGAAGGACGGGGAGCTGTTTTTT. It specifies CASSALAGSKDGELFF.

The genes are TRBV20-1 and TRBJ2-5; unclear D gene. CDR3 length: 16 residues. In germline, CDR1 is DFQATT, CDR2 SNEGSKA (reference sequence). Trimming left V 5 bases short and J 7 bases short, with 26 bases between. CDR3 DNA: TGCAGTGCTGCTGGGCGTGGGCACCGGAGAGGTGGGACCCAGTACTTC. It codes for CSAAGRGHRRGGTQYF.

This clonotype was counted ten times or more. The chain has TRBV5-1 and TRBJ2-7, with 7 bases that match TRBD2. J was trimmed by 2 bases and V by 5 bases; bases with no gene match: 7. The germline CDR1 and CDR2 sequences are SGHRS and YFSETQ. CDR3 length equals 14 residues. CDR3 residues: CASSLREAPYEQYF. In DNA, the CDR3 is TGCGCCAGCAGTCTTCGGGAGGCGCCCTACGAGCAGTACTTC. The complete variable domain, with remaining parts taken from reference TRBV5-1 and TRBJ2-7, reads KAGVTQTPRYLIKTRGQQVTLSCSPISGHRSVSWYQQTPGQGLQFLFEYFSETQRNKGNFPGRFSGRQFSNSRSEMNVSTLELGDSALYLCASSLREAPYEQYFGPGTRLTVT.

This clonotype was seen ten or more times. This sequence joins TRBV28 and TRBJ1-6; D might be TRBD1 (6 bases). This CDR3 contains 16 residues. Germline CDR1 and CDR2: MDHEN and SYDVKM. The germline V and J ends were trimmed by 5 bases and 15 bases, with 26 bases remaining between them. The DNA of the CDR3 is TGTGCCAGCAGTCCATCGACGGACAGTGCTACTTTACTCCTCCACTTT. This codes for CASSPSTDSATLLLHF.

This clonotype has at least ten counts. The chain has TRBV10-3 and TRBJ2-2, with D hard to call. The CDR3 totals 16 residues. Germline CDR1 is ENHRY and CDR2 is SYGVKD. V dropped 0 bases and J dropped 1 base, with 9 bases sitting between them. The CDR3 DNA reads TGTGCCATCAGTGAGTCGGTCCGAGGGAACACCGGGGAGCTGTTTTTT. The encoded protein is CAISESVRGNTGELFF.

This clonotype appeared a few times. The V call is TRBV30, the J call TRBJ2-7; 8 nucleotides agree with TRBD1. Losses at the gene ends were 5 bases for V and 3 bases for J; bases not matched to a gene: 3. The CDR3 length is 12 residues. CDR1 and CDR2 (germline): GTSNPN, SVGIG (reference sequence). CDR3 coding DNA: TGTGCCTGGGGGACAGGCGGCTACGAGCAGTACGTC. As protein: CAWGTGGYEQYV.

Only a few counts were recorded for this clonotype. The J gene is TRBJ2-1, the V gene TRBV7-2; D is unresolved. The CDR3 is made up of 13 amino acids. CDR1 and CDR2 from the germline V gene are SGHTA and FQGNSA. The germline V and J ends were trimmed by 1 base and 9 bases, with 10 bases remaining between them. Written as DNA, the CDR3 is TGTGCCAGCAGCTTAGGCCATAGCCTTGAGCAGTTCTTC. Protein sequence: CASSLGHSLEQFF. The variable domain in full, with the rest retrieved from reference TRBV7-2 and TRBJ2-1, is GAGVSQSPSNKVTEKGKDVELRCDPISGHTALYWYRQSLGQGLEFLIYFQGNSAPDKSGLPSDRFSAERTGGSVSTLTIQRTQQEDSAVYLCASSLGHSLEQFFGPGTRLTVL.

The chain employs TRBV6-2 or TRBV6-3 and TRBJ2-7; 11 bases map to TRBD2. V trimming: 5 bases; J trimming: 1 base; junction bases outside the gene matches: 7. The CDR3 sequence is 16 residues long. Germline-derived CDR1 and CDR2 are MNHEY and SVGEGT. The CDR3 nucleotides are TGTGCCAGCAGTCTTGCCGGGACTAGCGGATCCTACGAGCAGTACTTC. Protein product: CASSLAGTSGSYEQYF.

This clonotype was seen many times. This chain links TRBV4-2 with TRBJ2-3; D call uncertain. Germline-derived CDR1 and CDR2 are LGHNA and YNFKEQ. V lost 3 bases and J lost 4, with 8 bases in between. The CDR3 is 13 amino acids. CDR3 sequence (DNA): TGTGCCAGCAGCCACTCTATCGCAGATACGCAGTATTTT. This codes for CASSHSIADTQYF.

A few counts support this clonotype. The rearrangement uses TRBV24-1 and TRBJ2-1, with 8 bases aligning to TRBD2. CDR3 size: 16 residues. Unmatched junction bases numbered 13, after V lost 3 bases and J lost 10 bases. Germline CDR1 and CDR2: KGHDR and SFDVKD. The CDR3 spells CATSDSLSGAPLEQFF. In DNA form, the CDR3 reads TGTGCCACCAGTGATAGCCTTAGCGGGGCCCCCTTGGAGCAGTTCTTC.

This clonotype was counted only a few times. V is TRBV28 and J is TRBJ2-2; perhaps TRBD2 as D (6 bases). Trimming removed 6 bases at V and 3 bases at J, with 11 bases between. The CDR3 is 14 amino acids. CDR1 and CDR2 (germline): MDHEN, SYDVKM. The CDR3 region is CASSGRLDTGELFF. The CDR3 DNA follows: TGTGCCAGCAGCGGTAGACTAGACACCGGGGAGCTGTTTTTT. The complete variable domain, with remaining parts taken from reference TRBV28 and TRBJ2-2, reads DVKVTQSSRYLVKRTGEKVFLECVQDMDHENMFWYRQDPGLGLRLIYFSYDVKMKEKGDIPEGYSVSREKKERFSLILESASTNQTSMYLCASSGRLDTGELFFGEGSRLTVL.

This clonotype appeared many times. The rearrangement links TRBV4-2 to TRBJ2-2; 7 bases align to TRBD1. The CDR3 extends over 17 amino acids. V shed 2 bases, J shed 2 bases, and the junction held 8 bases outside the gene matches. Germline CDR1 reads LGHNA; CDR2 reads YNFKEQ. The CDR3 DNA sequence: TGTGCCAGCAGCCAACCTCACCGGGACAGTAACACCGGGGAGCTGTTTTTT. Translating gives CASSQPHRDSNTGELFF.

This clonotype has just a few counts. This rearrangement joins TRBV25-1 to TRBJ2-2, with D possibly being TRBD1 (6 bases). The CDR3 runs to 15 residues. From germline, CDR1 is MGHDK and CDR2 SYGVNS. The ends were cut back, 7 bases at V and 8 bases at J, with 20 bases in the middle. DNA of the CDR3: TGTGCCAGCAAGAGGCCAGGGGCCGCTGGAGGGGAGCTGTTTTTT. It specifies CASKRPGAAGGELFF.

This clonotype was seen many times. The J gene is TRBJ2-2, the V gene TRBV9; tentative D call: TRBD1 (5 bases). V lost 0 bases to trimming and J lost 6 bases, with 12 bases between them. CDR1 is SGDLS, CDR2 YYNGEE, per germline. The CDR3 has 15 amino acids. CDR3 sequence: CASSVASTVPGELFF. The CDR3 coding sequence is TGTGCCAGCAGCGTAGCGTCGACAGTCCCCGGGGAGCTGTTTTTT.

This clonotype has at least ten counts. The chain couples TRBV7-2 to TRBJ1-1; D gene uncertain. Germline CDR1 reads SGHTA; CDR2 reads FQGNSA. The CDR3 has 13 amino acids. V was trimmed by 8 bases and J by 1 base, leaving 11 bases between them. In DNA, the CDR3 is TGTGCCAGCTGCCAATCGTCGAACACTGAAGCTTTCTTT. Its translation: CASCQSSNTEAFF.

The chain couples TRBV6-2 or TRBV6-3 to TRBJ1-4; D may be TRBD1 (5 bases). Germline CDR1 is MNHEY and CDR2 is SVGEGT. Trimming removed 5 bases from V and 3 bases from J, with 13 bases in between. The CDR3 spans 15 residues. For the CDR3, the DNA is TGTGCCAGCAGTACACAGGAGCACTCTAATGAAAAACTGTTTTTT. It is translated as CASSTQEHSNEKLFF.

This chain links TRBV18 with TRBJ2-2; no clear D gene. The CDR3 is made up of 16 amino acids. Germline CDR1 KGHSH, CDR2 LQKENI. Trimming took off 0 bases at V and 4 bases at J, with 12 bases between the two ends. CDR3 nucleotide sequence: TGTGCCAGCTCACCACCTATTTCAGGCGCCACCGGGGAGCTGTTTTTT. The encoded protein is CASSPPISGATGELFF.

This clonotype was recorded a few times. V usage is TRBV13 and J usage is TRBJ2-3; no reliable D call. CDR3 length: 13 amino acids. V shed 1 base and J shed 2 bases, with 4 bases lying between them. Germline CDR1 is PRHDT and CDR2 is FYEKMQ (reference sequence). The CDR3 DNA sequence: TGTGCCAGCAGCTTAGACTTCACAGATACGCAGTATTTT. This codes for CASSLDFTDTQYF.

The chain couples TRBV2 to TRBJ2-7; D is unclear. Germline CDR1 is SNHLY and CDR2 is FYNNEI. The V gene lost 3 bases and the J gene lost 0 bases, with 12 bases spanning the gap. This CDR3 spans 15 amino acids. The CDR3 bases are TGTGCCAGCAGTGACGGTTCGGTAAGCTCCTACGAGCAGTACTTC. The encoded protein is CASSDGSVSSYEQYF.

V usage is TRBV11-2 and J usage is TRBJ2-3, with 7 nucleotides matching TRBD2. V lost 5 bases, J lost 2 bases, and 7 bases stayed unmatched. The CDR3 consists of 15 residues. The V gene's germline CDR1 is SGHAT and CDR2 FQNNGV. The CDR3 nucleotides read TGTGCCAGCAGCCCGAGGACTAGGCCCACAGATACGCAGTATTTT. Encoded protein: CASSPRTRPTDTQYF.

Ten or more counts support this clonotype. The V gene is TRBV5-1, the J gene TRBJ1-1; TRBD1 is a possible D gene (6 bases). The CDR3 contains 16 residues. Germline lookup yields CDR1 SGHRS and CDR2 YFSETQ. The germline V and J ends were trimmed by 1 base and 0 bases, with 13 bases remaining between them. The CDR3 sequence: CASSLYQGPLNTEAFF. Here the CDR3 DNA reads TGCGCCAGCAGCTTGTACCAGGGGCCGCTGAACACTGAAGCTTTCTTT.

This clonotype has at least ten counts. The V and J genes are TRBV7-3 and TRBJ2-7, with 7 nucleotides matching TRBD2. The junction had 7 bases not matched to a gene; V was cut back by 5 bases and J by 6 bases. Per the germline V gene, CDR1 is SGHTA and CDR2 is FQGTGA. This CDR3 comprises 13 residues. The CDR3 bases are TGTGCCAGCAGCCAAGGACTAGTCTCCGAGCAGTACTTC. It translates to CASSQGLVSEQYF.